The 21 T cell receptor beta chains reported below all come from one sample, sequenced in a study of beta chain features in type 1 diabetes. All of the isolated RNA was reverse transcribed, so expressed TCRB transcripts were sequenced. Some clones are missing from TCRdb's copy, which holds only in-frame ones; the method was immunoSEQ multiplex PCR. The sample holds about 130,000 clones, nearly 9.5% seen once. The specimen was central memory CD4+ T cells from blood. The receptor source for this set is a man aged 18 to 35 in good health.

This chain links TRBV7-3 with TRBJ2-7; 7 nucleotides agree with TRBD2. Trimming took 7 bases from V and 0 from J; bases not matched to a gene: 6. This CDR3 spans 14 amino acids. Looked up from germline, CDR1 is SGHTA and CDR2 is FQGTGA. The CDR3 loop is CASTMGGSSYEQYF. The CDR3 DNA follows: TGTGCCAGCACTATGGGGGGGAGCTCCTACGAGCAGTACTTC.

J is TRBJ2-6 and V is TRBV4-3, with D possibly TRBD1 on 5 matching bases. The V gene lost 2 bases and the J gene lost 3 bases, with 20 bases spanning the gap. The CDR3 is made up of 19 amino acids. Germline CDR1 and CDR2: LGHNA and YSLEER. This CDR3 is CASSQLPVADQGGANVLTF. The CDR3 DNA sequence: TGCGCCAGCAGCCAACTTCCAGTGGCAGACCAGGGTGGGGCCAACGTCCTGACTTTC.

This CDR3 reads CASTSGRGSYNEQFF. The CDR3 DNA reads as TGTGCCAGCACCTCCGGCAGGGGCTCCTACAATGAGCAGTTCTTC. The chain is built from TRBV6-6 and TRBJ2-1; D is possibly TRBD1 (6 bases). The CDR3 spans 15 residues. CDR1 is MNHNY, CDR2 SVGAGI, per germline (reference sequence). V was cut by 7 bases and J by 0 bases, with 13 bases left in between.

J is TRBJ2-4 and V is TRBV18, with D possibly matching TRBD1 (5 bases). Trimming stripped 3 bases from V and 0 bases from J, with 15 bases between. This CDR3 spans 17 amino acids. Looked up from germline, CDR1 is KGHSH and CDR2 is LQKENI. The CDR3 nucleotides are TGTGCCAGCTCACCGAGTCAGGGAAACATAGCCAAAAACATTCAGTACTTC. This sequence encodes CASSPSQGNIAKNIQYF.

This clone was seen once. V usage is TRBV7-9 and J usage is TRBJ1-1; D is ambiguous. Germline V gene sequence: CDR1 SEHNR, CDR2 FQNEAQ (reference sequence). The V and J ends lost 0 bases and 5 bases respectively, with 7 bases between them. This CDR3 spans 13 amino acids. CDR3 residues: CASSLAQLTEAFF. In DNA, the CDR3 is TGTGCCAGCAGCTTAGCGCAGTTAACTGAAGCTTTCTTT. Variable domain in full (rest from reference TRBV7-9 and TRBJ1-1): DTGVSQNPRHKITKRGQNVTFRCDPISEHNRLYWYRQTLGQGPEFLTYFQNEAQLEKSRLLSDRFSAERPKGSFSTLEIQRTEQGDSAMYLCASSLAQLTEAFFGQGTRLTVV.

This clone is a singleton in its sample. The chain uses TRBV7-6 and TRBJ2-7; D is possibly TRBD2 (6 bases). This CDR3 is built from 15 residues. Between the trimmed V and J ends, which lost 0 bases and 3 bases, there was a span of 12 bases. The germline CDR1 and CDR2 sequences are SGHVS and FNYEAQ. CDR3 sequence (DNA): TGTGCCAGCAGCTTAGCACCCGGGACTGACTACGAGCAGTACTTC. Translated, it gives CASSLAPGTDYEQYF.

The chain combines TRBV7-2 with TRBJ2-7, with D tentatively TRBD1 (6 bases). The CDR3 runs 15 residues. The germline CDR1 and CDR2 sequences are SGHTA and FQGNSA. The V gene lost 2 bases and the J gene lost 4 bases, with 15 bases spanning the gap. CDR3 DNA sequence: TGTGCCAGCAGCTTAAGGGCCGGGACATTTTACGAGCAGTACTTC. Translating gives CASSLRAGTFYEQYF.

This clone was detected many times. The V gene is TRBV7-2, the J gene TRBJ2-7, with a possible D match to TRBD2 (7 bases). In germline, CDR1 is SGHTA, CDR2 FQGNSA. The CDR3 sequence is 14 residues long. The V end lost 3 bases, the J end lost 3 bases, and 12 bases lay between the germline ends. The CDR3 here is CASSLWGGVYEQYF. CDR3 coding DNA: TGTGCCAGCAGCTTGTGGGGGGGCGTCTACGAGCAGTACTTC. The complete variable domain, with remaining parts taken from reference TRBV7-2 and TRBJ2-7, reads GAGVSQSPSNKVTEKGKDVELRCDPISGHTALYWYRQSLGQGLEFLIYFQGNSAPDKSGLPSDRFSAERTGGSVSTLTIQRTQQEDSAVYLCASSLWGGVYEQYFGPGTRLTVT.

This clone turned up a few times. This sequence joins TRBV7-2 and TRBJ1-2; weak D call: TRBD1 (5 bases). The CDR3 is made up of 14 amino acids. Trimming removed 5 bases at V and 4 bases at J, with 14 bases between. The germline gives CDR1 SGHTA, CDR2 FQGNSA. CDR3 DNA sequence: TGTGCCAGCAGCGCACAGACAGAGATCTATGGCTACACCTTC. The encoded protein is CASSAQTEIYGYTF.

In this sample, this clone turned up a few times. The CDR3 nucleotides are TGTGCCAGCAGCTCCCTCTCCACCGGGGAGCTGTTTTTT. Translation: CASSSLSTGELFF. This rearrangement joins TRBV7-3 to TRBJ2-2, with D unclear. Trimming cost V 4 bases and J 4 bases, with 7 bases left between them. This CDR3 is 13 amino acids long. Germline V CDR1 and CDR2: SGHTA, FQGTGA.

This clone was detected a few times. The CDR3 sequence is CASSLDRRGGVTDTQYF. CDR3 DNA: TGTGCCAGCAGCTTAGATCGGCGGGGGGGCGTGACAGATACGCAGTATTTT. This chain uses TRBV7-2 with TRBJ2-3, with TRBD2 matching 9 bases. This CDR3 spans 17 amino acids. Germline CDR1 reads SGHTA; CDR2 reads FQGNSA. J gave up 3 bases and V 1 base, and 8 bases lay outside the gene matches. The full variable domain, with the rest looked up from reference TRBV7-2 and TRBJ2-3, is GAGVSQSPSNKVTEKGKDVELRCDPISGHTALYWYRQSLGQGLEFLIYFQGNSAPDKSGLPSDRFSAERTGGSVSTLTIQRTQQEDSAVYLCASSLDRRGGVTDTQYFGPGTRLTVL.

The chain combines TRBV7-2 with TRBJ2-1; D unclear. From germline, CDR1 is SGHTA and CDR2 FQGNSA. The CDR3 sequence is 12 residues long. Trimming cost V 3 bases and J 4 bases, with 4 bases left between them. The chain's CDR3 is CASSLYYNEQFF. The CDR3 DNA follows: TGTGCCAGCAGCTTGTATTACAATGAGCAGTTCTTC.

This rearrangement joins TRBV7-9 to TRBJ2-3; TRBD2 matches at 10 bases. Germline V gives CDR1 SEHNR, CDR2 FQNEAQ (reference sequence). CDR3 size: 18 residues. V was pared by 6 bases and J by 7 bases, with 19 bases of the junction left unmatched. Written as DNA, the CDR3 is TGTGCCAGCAGGCACGTCGGGGTAGCGGGGGGCCGTTTGAATACGCAGTATTTT. Translated: CASRHVGVAGGRLNTQYF.

This clone was counted a few times. Other nucleotide sequences in the sample specify the same CDR3. The rearrangement uses TRBV6-5 and TRBJ2-2; a weak D match, TRBD2 (5 bases). Germline CDR1 and CDR2: MNHEY and SVGAGI. The CDR3 sequence is 12 residues long. Trimming took 6 bases from V and 10 from J, leaving 12 bases between them. The CDR3 DNA sequence: TGTGCCAGCAGCGTACGGGGTGCGGAGCTGTTTTTT. Encoded protein: CASSVRGAELFF.

This clone was seen only a few times. V usage is TRBV5-1 and J usage is TRBJ2-5, with TRBD1 matching over 9 bases. Germline assignment: CDR1 SGHRS and CDR2 YFSETQ. With 0 bases clipped from V and 3 bases from J, the junction kept 0 bases outside the gene matches. The CDR3 runs to 14 residues. The CDR3 loop is CASSLGTGEETQYF. In DNA form, the CDR3 reads TGCGCCAGCAGCTTGGGGACAGGGGAAGAGACCCAGTACTTC.

The gene calls are TRBV25-1 and TRBJ1-5; 10 positions match TRBD1. This CDR3 is built from 13 residues. Germline lookup yields CDR1 MGHDK and CDR2 SYGVNS. With 7 bases clipped from V and 5 bases from J, the junction kept 2 bases outside the gene matches. In DNA form, the CDR3 reads TGTGCCAGCACCGGGACAGGGGATCAGCCCCAGCATTTT. Encoded protein: CASTGTGDQPQHF. The full variable domain, in which reference TRBV25-1 and TRBJ1-5 provide the parts outside the CDR3, is EADIYQTPRYLVIGTGKKITLECSQTMGHDKMYWYQQDPGMELHLIHYSYGVNSTEKGDLSSESTVSRIRTEHFPLTLESARPSHTSQYLCASTGTGDQPQHFGDGTRLSIL.

This clone was observed a single time. The V call is TRBV5-1, the J call TRBJ1-4; TRBD1 is a possible D gene (5 bases). The CDR3 has 16 amino acids. V dropped 3 bases and J dropped 5 bases, with 17 bases sitting between them. Germline CDR1 reads SGHRS; CDR2 reads YFSETQ. The CDR3 bases are TGCGCCAGCAGCTGGGCGGGGGGACTAGAAAATGAAAAACTGTTTTTT. Translation gives CASSWAGGLENEKLFF.

The gene calls are TRBV29-1 and TRBJ1-2, with TRBD1 as a possible D gene (6 bases). This CDR3 has 13 amino acids. Trimming cost V 0 bases and J 7 bases, with 12 bases left between them. CDR1 is SQVTM, CDR2 ANQGSEA, per germline. CDR3 region: CSVEDVQGLGYTF. The CDR3 bases are TGCAGCGTTGAAGATGTACAGGGCCTTGGCTACACCTTC.

This chain connects TRBV4-3 to TRBJ2-2, with 10 bases fitting TRBD1. The CDR3 sequence is 17 residues long. The germline V gene encodes CDR1 LGHNA and CDR2 YSLEER. The trim removed 0 bases at V and 6 bases at J, leaving 7 bases unmatched. CDR3 in amino acids: CASSQESGTGAAGELFF. For the CDR3, the DNA is TGCGCCAGCAGCCAAGAATCTGGGACAGGGGCGGCCGGGGAGCTGTTTTTT.

About this clone: This same CDR3 is encoded by further DNA sequences in the sample. This rearrangement joins TRBV29-1 to TRBJ2-7, with 7 bases identical to TRBD1. V lost 6 bases and J lost 2; bases outside the gene matches: 1. Germline CDR1 reads SQVTM; CDR2 reads ANQGSEA. The CDR3 totals 11 residues. For the CDR3, the DNA is TGCAGCGTGGGGACAGCCTACGAGCAGTACTTC. This codes for CSVGTAYEQYF.

As regards this clone: At the DNA level, this CDR3 is encoded by other sequences in the same sample as well. V is TRBV6-6 and J is TRBJ2-5; TRBD1 is a possible D gene (6 bases). CDR1 MNHNY and CDR2 SVGAGI come from the germline V gene (reference sequence). The CDR3 loop spans 14 amino acids. V was pared by 5 bases and J by 0 bases, with 10 bases between. The CDR3 protein is CASSPTGNQETQYF. The CDR3 DNA reads TGTGCCAGCAGTCCAACAGGGAACCAAGAGACCCAGTACTTC.